This T cell receptor beta chain is drawn from a study of blood T cell repertoires in COVID-19. Background on the study: COVID-19 samples from acute and convalescent phases originated in the United States, Italy and Spain. Sources were T cells, B-cell-depleted T cells, or PBMCs; the material itself was cDNA or gDNA.

As processed by the authors: Researchers report that nucleated cell counts were estimated from reference gene primer amplification. Repertoires were generated with immunoSEQ multiplex PCR, while TCRdb's copy carries only in-frame clones and drops some. V, J and clone size reflect that table, while D and trimming were determined from the DNA. Found here are 100,000 to 150,000 clones, roughly 79% of them singletons; the top ten hold approximately 25%. Germline assignment: CDR1 SGHRS and CDR2 YFSETQ. The CDR3 extends over 15 amino acids. J lost 3 bases, V lost 4 bases, and 7 bases had no gene match. The sample comprised peripheral blood. This TCR was sampled from a human donor in a cohort sampled during active COVID-19. The genes are TRBV5-1 and TRBJ2-7, with 10 bases that match TRBD1. CDR3: CASSDPGTGDYEQYF. DNA of the CDR3: TGCGCCAGCAGCGACCCCGGGACAGGGGACTACGAGCAGTACTTC.